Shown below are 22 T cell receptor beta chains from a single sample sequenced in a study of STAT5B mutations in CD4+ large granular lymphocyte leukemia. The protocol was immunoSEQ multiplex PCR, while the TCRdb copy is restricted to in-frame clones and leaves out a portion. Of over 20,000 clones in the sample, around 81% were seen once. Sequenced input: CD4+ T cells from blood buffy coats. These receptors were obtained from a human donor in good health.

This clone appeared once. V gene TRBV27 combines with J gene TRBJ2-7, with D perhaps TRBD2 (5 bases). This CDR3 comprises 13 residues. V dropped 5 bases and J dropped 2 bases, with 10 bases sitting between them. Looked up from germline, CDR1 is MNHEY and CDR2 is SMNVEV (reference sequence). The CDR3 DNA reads TGTGCCAGCAGTGTCAGCGGAACCTACGAGCAGTACTTC. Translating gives CASSVSGTYEQYF.

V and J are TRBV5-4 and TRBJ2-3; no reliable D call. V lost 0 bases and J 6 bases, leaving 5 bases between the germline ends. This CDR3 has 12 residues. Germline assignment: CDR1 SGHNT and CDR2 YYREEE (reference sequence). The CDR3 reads CASSLAGDTQYF. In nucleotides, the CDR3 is TGTGCCAGCAGCTTGGCCGGGGATACGCAGTATTTT.

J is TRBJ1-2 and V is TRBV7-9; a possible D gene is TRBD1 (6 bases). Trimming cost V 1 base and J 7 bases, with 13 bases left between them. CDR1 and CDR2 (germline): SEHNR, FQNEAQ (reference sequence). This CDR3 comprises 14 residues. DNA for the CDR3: TGTGCCAGCAGCTTAGTCCGGCCAGGGGCTGGCTACACCTTC. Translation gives CASSLVRPGAGYTF.

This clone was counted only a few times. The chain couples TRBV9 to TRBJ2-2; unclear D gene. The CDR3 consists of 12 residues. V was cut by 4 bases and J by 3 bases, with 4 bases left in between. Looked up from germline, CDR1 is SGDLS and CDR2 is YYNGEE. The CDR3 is CASSTDTGELFF. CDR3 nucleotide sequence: TGTGCCAGCAGCACAGACACCGGGGAGCTGTTTTTT.

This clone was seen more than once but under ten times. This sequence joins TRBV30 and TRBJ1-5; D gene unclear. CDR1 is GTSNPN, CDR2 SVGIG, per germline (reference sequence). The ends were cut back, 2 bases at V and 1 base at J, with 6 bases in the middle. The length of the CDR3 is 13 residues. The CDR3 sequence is CAWSLGSNQPQHF. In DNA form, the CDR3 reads TGTGCCTGGAGTCTTGGAAGCAATCAGCCCCAGCATTTT.

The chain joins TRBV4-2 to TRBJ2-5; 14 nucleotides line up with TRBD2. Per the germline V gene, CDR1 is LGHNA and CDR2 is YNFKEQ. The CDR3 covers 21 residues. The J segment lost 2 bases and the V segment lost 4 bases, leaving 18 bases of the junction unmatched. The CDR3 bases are TGTGCCAGCAGCCTGAACGCCCTGACTAGCGGGGGGGCCGGCAAGCAAGAGACCCAGTACTTC. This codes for CASSLNALTSGGAGKQETQYF.

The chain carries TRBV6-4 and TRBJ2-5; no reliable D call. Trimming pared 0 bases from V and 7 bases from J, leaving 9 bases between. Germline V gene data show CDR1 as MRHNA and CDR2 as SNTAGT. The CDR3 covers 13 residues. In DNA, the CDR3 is TGTGCCAGCAGTGACTCCTCCTCCGGGACCCAGTACTTC. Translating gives CASSDSSSGTQYF.

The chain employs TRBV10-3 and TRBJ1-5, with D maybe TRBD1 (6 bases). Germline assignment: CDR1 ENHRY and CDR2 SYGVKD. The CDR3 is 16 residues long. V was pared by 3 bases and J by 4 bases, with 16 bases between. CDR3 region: CAISENKGGGNQPQHF. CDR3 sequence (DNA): TGTGCCATCAGTGAAAACAAGGGGGGGGGAAATCAGCCCCAGCATTTT.

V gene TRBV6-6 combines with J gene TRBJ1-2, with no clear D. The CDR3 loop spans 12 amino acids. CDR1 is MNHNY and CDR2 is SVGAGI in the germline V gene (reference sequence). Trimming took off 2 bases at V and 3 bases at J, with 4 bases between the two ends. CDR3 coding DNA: TGTGCCAGCAGTTACGGGGACTATGGCTACACCTTC. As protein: CASSYGDYGYTF.

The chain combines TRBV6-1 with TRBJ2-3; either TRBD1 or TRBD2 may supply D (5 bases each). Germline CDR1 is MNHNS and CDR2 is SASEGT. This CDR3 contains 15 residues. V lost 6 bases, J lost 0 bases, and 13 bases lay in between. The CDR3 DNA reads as TGTGCCAGCAGCCTCGAGGGGCCTAGCACAGATACGCAGTATTTT. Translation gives CASSLEGPSTDTQYF.

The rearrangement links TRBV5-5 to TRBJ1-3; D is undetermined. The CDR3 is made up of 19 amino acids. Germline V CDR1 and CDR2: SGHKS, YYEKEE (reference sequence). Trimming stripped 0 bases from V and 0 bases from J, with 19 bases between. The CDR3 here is CASSLEFWPRGPSGNTIYF. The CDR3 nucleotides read TGTGCCAGCAGCTTGGAGTTTTGGCCGAGAGGACCCTCTGGAAACACCATATATTTT.

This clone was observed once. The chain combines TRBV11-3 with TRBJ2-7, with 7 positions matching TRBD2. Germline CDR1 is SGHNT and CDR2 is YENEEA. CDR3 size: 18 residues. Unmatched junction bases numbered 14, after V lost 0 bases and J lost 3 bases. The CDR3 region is CASSLDWSYSGTHYEQYF. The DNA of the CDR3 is TGTGCCAGCAGCTTAGATTGGTCCTACAGCGGGACTCACTACGAGCAGTACTTC. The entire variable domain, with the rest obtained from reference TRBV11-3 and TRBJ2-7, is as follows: EAGVVQSPRYKIIEKKQPVAFWCNPISGHNTLYWYLQNLGQGPELLIRYENEEAVDDSQLPKDRFSAERLKGVDSTLKIQPAELGDSAVYLCASSLDWSYSGTHYEQYFGPGTRLTVT.

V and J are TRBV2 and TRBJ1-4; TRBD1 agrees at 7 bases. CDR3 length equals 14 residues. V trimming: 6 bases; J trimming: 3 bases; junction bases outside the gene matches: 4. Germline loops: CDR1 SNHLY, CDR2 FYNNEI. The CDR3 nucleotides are TGTGCCAGCAGCCGACAGGGTTCTAATGAAAAACTGTTTTTT. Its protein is CASSRQGSNEKLFF.

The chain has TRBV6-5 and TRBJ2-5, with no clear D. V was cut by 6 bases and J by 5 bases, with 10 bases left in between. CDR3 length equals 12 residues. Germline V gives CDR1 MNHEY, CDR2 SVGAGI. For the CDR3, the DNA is TGTGCCAGCAGCCGGAATGAGGAGACCCAGTACTTC. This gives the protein CASSRNEETQYF.

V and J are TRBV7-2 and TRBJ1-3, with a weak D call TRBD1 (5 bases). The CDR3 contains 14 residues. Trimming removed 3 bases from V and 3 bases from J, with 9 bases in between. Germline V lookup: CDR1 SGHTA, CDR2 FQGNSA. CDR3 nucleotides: TGTGCCAGCAGCTTCGCCAGGGATGGAAACACCATATATTTT. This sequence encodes CASSFARDGNTIYF.

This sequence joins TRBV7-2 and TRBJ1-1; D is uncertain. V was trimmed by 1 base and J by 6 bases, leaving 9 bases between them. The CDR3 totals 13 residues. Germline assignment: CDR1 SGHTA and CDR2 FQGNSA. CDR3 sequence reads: CASSLGPGAEAFF. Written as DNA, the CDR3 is TGTGCCAGCAGCTTAGGGCCCGGAGCTGAAGCTTTCTTT.

The CDR3 protein is CASSLPPGQGTDTQYF. CDR3 DNA: TGTGCCAGCAGCTTGCCCCCGGGACAGGGCACAGATACGCAGTATTTT. The V call is TRBV5-6, the J call TRBJ2-3; TRBD1 agrees at 8 bases. This CDR3 has 16 residues. Germline-derived CDR1 and CDR2 are SGHDT and YYEEEE. J was trimmed by 1 base and V by 1 base; bases with no gene match: 5. Together with reference TRBV5-6 and TRBJ2-3, the CDR3 gives the full variable domain: DAGVTQSPTHLIKTRGQQVTLRCSPKSGHDTVSWYQQALGQGPQFIFQYYEEEERQRGNFPDRFSGHQFPNYSSELNVNALLLGDSALYLCASSLPPGQGTDTQYFGPGTRLTVL.

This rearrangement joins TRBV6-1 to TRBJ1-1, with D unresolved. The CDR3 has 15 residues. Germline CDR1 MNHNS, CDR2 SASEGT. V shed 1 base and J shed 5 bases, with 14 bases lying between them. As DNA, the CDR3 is TGTGCCAGCAGTGAAGAACGGGTGGGTAGTACTGAAGCTTTCTTT. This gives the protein CASSEERVGSTEAFF.

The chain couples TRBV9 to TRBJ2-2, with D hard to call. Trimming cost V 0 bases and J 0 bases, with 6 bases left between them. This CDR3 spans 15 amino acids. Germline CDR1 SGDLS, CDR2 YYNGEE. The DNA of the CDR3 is TGTGCCAGCAGCGTAGATCGACCGAACACCGGGGAGCTGTTTTTT. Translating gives CASSVDRPNTGELFF.

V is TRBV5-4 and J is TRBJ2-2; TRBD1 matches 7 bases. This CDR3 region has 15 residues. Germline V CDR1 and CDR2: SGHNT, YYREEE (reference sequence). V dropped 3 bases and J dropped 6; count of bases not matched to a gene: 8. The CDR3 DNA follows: TGTGCCAGCAGCTGGAGACAGGGTTCTGCCGGGGAGCTGTTTTTT. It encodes CASSWRQGSAGELFF.

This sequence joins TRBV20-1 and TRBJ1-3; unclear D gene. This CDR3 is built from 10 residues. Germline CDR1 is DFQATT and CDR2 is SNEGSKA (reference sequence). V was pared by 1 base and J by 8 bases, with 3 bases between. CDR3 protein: CSARGDTIYF. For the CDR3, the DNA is TGCAGTGCTAGAGGTGACACCATATATTTT.

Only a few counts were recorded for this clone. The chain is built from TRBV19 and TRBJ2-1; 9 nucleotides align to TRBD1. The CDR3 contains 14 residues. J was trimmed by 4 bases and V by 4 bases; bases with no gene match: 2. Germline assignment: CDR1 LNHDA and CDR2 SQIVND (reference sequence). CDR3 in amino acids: CASSTGTGYNEQFF. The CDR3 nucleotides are TGTGCCAGTAGTACAGGGACAGGGTACAATGAGCAGTTCTTC.